The present T cell receptor beta chain was sequenced within a study of blood T cell repertoires in COVID-19. Turning to the study itself: The samples span acute and convalescent COVID-19 from the United States, Italy and Spain.

This clone was recorded only once. Germline CDR1 and CDR2: SGHDT and YYEEEE. V was clipped by 6 bases and J by 1 base, with 10 bases between them. This CDR3 is 13 amino acids long. Assay: immunoSEQ multiplex PCR; the TCRdb copy retains only in-frame clones and omits some. This sample has 280,000 or so clones, with roughly 90% found just once. Across roughly 25 US areas, participants ranged in age from roughly 18 to 95 years. This receptor was obtained from a woman younger than 30 with acute COVID-19. The sequenced sample consisted of PBMCs or T cells enriched from blood (not recorded which). The genes are TRBV5-6 and TRBJ2-5; D may be TRBD1 (5 bases). CDR3 amino acids: CASTTTGQETQYF. CDR3 nucleotides: TGTGCCAGCACCACCACAGGCCAAGAGACCCAGTACTTC.